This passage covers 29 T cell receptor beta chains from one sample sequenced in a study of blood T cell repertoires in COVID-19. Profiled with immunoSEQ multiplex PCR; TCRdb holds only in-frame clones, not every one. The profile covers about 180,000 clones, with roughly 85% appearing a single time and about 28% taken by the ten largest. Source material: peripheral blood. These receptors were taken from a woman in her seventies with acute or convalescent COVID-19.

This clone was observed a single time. CDR3 nucleotides: TGTGCCAGCAGTTACTCCGCAGGCGTTCAGCCCCAGCATTTT. Its protein is CASSYSAGVQPQHF. The chain employs TRBV6-6 and TRBJ1-5; D remains unclear. V was cut by 0 bases and J by 6 bases, with 9 bases left in between. Germline V lookup: CDR1 MNHNY, CDR2 SVGAGI (reference sequence). CDR3 size: 14 residues.

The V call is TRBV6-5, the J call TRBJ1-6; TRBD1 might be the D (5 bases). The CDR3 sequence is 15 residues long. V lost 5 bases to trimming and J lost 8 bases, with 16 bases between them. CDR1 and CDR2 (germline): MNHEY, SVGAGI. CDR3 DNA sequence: TGTGCCAGCAGTCCCCTCCCGGGGGGTGATTCACCCCTCCACTTT. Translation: CASSPLPGGDSPLHF.

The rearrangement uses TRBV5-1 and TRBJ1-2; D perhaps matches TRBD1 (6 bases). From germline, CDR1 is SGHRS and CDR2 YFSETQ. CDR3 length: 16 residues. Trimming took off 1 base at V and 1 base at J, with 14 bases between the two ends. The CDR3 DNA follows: TGCGCCAGCAGCTTGAGTCCCGGACAGATTAACTATGGCTACACCTTC. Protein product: CASSLSPGQINYGYTF. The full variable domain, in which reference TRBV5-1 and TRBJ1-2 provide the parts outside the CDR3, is KAGVTQTPRYLIKTRGQQVTLSCSPISGHRSVSWYQQTPGQGLQFLFEYFSETQRNKGNFPGRFSGRQFSNSRSEMNVSTLELGDSALYLCASSLSPGQINYGYTFGSGTRLTVV.

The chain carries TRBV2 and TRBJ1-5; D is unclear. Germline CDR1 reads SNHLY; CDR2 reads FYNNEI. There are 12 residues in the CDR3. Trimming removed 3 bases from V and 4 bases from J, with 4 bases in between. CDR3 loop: CASSDINQPQHF. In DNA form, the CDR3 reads TGTGCCAGCAGTGATATAAATCAGCCCCAGCATTTT.

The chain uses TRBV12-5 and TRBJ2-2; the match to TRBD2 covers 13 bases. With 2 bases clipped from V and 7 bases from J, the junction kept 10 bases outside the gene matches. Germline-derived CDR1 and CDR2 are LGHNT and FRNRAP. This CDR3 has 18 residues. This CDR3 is CASGLSGTSGKVGGELFF. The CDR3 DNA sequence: TGTGCTAGTGGTTTGTCAGGGACTAGCGGGAAGGTTGGCGGGGAGCTGTTTTTT.

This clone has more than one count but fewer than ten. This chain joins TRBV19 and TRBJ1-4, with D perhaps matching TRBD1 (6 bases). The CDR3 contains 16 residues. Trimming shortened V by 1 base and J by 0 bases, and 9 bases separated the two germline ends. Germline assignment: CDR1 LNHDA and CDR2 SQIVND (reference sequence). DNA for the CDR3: TGTGCCAGTAGTATAGGAGGGGGAGCAACTAATGAAAAACTGTTTTTT. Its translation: CASSIGGGATNEKLFF.

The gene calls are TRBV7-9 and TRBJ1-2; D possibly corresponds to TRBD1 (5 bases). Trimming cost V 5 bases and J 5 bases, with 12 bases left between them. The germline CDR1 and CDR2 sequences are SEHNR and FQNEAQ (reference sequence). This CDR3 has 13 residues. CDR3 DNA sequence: TGTGCCAGCAGCCTCACCAGGGAATATGGCTACACCTTC. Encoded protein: CASSLTREYGYTF. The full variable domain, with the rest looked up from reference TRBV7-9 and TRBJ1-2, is DTGVSQNPRHKITKRGQNVTFRCDPISEHNRLYWYRQTLGQGPEFLTYFQNEAQLEKSRLLSDRFSAERPKGSFSTLEIQRTEQGDSAMYLCASSLTREYGYTFGSGTRLTVV.

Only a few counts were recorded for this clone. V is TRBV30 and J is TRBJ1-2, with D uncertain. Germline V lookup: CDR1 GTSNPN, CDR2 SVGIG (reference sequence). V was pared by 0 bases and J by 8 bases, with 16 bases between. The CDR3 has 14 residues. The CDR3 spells CAWSVRRTVKGYTF. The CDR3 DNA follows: TGTGCCTGGAGTGTCCGGAGGACGGTGAAGGGCTACACCTTC. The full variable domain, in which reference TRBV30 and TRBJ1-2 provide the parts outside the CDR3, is SQTIHQWPATLVQPVGSPLSLECTVEGTSNPNLYWYRQAAGRGLQLLFYSVGIGQISSEVPQNLSASRPQDRQFILSSKKLLLSDSGFYLCAWSVRRTVKGYTFGSGTRLTVV.

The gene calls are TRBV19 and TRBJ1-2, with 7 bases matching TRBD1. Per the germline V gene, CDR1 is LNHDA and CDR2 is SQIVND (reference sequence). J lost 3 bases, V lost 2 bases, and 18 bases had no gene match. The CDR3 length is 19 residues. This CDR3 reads CASSISPRQGRGLDYGYTF. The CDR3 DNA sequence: TGTGCCAGTAGTATATCCCCAAGACAGGGAAGGGGTCTTGACTATGGCTACACCTTC.

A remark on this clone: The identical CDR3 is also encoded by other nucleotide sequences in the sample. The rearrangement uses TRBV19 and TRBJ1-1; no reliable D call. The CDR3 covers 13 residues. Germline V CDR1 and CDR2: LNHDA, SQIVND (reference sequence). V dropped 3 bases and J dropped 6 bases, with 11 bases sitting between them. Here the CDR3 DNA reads TGTGCCAGTAGTATCCGGGGTGGGCCTGAAGCTTTCTTT. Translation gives CASSIRGGPEAFF.

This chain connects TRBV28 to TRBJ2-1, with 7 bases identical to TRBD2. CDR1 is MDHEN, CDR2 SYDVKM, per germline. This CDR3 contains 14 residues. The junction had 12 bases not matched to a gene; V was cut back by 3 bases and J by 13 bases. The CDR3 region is CASSFIGRTSYQFF. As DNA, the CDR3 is TGTGCCAGCAGTTTCATCGGGAGGACTAGTTATCAGTTCTTC.

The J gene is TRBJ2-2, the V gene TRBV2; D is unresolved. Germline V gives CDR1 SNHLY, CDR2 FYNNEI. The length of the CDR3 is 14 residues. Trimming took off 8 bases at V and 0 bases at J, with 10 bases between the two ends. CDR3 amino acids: CASVGESNTGELFF. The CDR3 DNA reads TGTGCCAGCGTGGGCGAGTCGAACACCGGGGAGCTGTTTTTT.

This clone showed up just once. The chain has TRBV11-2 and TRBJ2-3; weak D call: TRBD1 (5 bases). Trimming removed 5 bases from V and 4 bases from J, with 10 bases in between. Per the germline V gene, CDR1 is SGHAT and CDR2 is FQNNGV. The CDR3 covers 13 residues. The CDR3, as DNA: TGTGCCAGCAGCAACCAGGGCGCAGATACGCAGTATTTT. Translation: CASSNQGADTQYF.

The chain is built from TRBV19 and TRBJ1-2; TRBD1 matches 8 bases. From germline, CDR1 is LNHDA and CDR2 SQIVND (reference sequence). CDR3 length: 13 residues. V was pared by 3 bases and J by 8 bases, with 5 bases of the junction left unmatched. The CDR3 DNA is TGTGCCAGTAGTATCGGACAGGGAGGAGGCTACACCTTC. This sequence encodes CASSIGQGGGYTF.

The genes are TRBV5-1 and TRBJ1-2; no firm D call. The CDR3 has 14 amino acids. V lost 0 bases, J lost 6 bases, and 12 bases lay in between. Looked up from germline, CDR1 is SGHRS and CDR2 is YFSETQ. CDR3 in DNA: TGCGCCAGCAGCTTGGCCACGCGGGCTCATGGCTACACCTTC. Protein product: CASSLATRAHGYTF.

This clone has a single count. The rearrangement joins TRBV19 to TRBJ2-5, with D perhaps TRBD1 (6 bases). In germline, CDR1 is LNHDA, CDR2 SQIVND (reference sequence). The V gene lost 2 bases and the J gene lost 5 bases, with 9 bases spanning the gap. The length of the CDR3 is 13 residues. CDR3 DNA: TGTGCCAGTAGTATAAGGGACACGGAGACCCAGTACTTC. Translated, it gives CASSIRDTETQYF.

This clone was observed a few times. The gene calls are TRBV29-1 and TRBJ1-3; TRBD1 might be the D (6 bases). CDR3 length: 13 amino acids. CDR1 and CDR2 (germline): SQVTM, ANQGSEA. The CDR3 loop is CSAQGFSGNTIYF. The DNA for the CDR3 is TGCAGTGCACAGGGTTTCTCTGGAAACACCATATATTTT.

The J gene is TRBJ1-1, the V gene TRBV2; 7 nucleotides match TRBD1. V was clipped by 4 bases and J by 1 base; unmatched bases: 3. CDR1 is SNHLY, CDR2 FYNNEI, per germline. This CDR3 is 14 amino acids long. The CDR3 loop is CASSAQGRNTEAFF. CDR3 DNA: TGTGCCAGCAGTGCACAGGGGAGGAACACTGAAGCTTTCTTT. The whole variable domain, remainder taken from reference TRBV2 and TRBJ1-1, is EPEVTQTPSHQVTQMGQEVILRCVPISNHLYFYWYRQILGQKVEFLVSFYNNEISEKSEIFDDQFSVERPDGSNFTLKIRSTKLEDSAMYFCASSAQGRNTEAFFGQGTRLTVV.

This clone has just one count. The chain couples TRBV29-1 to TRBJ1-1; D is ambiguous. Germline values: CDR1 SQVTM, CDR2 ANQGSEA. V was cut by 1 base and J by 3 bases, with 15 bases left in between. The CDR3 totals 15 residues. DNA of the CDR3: TGCAGCGTTGAAGGCCGTGTTCGAGGCGACACTGAAGCTTTCTTT. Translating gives CSVEGRVRGDTEAFF.

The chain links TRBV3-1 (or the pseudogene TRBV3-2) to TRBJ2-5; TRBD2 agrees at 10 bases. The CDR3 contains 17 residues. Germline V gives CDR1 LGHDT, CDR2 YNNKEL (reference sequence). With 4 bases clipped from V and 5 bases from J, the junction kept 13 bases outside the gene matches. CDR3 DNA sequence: TGTGCCAGCAGCCTGGGGGCTAGCGGGAGTCTGGGCGAGACCCAGTACTTC. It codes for CASSLGASGSLGETQYF.

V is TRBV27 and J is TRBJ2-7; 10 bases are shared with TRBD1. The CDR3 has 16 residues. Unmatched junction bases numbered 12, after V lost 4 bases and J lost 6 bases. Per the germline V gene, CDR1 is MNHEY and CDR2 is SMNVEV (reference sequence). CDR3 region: CASSSTPGTGVGEQYF. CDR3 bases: TGTGCCAGCAGTTCTACTCCCGGGACAGGGGTTGGCGAGCAGTACTTC.

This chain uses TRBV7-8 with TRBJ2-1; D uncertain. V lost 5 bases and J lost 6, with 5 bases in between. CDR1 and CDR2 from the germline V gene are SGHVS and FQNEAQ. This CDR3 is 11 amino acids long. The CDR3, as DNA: TGTGCCAGCAGCCGCTTCAATGAGCAGTTCTTC. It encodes CASSRFNEQFF.

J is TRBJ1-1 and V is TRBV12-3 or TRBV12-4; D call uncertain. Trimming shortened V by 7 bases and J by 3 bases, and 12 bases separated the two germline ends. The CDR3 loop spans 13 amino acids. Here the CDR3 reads CASTLQVYTEAFF. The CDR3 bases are TGTGCCAGCACCTTACAAGTTTACACTGAAGCTTTCTTT.

The DNA for the CDR3 is TGTGCCAGCAGTTTATCCCCCCCTACAGTCTCCGGAAACACCATATATTTT. The encoded protein is CASSLSPPTVSGNTIYF. This chain links TRBV28 with TRBJ1-3, with no clear D. Trimming took off 1 base at V and 4 bases at J, with 17 bases between the two ends. The CDR3 loop spans 17 amino acids. CDR1 is MDHEN, CDR2 SYDVKM, per germline.

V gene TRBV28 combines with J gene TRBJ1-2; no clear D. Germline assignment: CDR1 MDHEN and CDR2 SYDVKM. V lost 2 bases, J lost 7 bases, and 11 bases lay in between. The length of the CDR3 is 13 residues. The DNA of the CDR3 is TGTGCCAGCAGTTTACGGGAGCGGGGTGGCTACACCTTC. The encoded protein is CASSLRERGGYTF.

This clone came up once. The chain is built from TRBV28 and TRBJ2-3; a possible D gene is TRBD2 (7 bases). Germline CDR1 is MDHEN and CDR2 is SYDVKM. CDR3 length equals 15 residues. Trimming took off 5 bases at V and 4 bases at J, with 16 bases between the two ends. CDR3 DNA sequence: TGTGCCAGCAGTCCAAGGGGGGGGGTATCAGATACGCAGTATTTT. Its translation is CASSPRGGVSDTQYF.

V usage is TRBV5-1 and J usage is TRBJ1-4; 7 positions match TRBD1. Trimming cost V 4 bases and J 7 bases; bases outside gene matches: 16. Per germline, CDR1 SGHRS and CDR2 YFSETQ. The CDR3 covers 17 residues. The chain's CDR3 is CASSPGQAAFSSEKLFF. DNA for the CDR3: TGCGCCAGCAGCCCAGGACAGGCAGCATTTTCTAGTGAAAAACTGTTTTTT.

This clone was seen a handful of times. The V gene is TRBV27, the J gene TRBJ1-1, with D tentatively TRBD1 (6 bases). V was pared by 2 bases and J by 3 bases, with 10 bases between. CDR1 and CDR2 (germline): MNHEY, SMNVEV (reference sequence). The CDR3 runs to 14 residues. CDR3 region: CASSLDRGYTEAFF. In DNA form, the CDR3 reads TGTGCCAGCAGTTTAGATAGGGGGTACACTGAAGCTTTCTTT.

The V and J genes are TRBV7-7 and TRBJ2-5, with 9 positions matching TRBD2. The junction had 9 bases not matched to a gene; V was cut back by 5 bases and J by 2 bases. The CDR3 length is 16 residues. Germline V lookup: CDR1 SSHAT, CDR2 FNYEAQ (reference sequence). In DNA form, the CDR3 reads TGTGCCAGCAGCCCAATAGCGGGAGTAGGACAAGAGACCCAGTACTTC. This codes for CASSPIAGVGQETQYF.